These 2 T cell receptor beta chains were sequenced from one sample in a study of blood T cell repertoires in COVID-19. Profiled with immunoSEQ multiplex PCR; TCRdb holds only in-frame clones, not every one. The sample has roughly 160,000 clones, about four fifths seen once. The sequenced sample consisted of peripheral blood. The receptors stem from a man aged 18 to 29 with active or convalescent COVID-19.

Note on this clone: This CDR3 is also generated by other DNA sequences in the sample. CDR3 sequence: CASSLGGANEQFF. The CDR3 region has the DNA TGTGCCAGCAGCTTGGGAGGGGCCAATGAGCAGTTCTTC. The J gene is TRBJ2-1, the V gene TRBV11-3, with 7 positions matching TRBD2. There are 13 residues in the CDR3. Per the germline V gene, CDR1 is SGHNT and CDR2 is YENEEA. The V and J ends lost 3 bases and 6 bases, in that order; junction bases with no gene match: 2.

The chain is built from TRBV7-9 and TRBJ2-1; 8 bases are a match to TRBD1. The CDR3 extends over 16 amino acids. Germline loops: CDR1 SEHNR, CDR2 FQNEAQ (reference sequence). The V gene end was trimmed by 3 bases and the J gene end by 6 bases; junction bases not matched to a gene: 10. The CDR3 loop is CASSFPTGDFSNEQFF. The DNA of the CDR3 is TGTGCCAGCAGCTTTCCGACAGGGGATTTTTCCAATGAGCAGTTCTTC. Based on the CDR3 plus reference TRBV7-9 and TRBJ2-1, the full variable domain is DTGVSQNPRHKITKRGQNVTFRCDPISEHNRLYWYRQTLGQGPEFLTYFQNEAQLEKSRLLSDRFSAERPKGSFSTLEIQRTEQGDSAMYLCASSFPTGDFSNEQFFGPGTRLTVL.